This T cell receptor (beta chain) emerged from a study of monozygotic twins with inflammatory bowel disease. TCRdb reprocessed the 5' RACE reads, with one entry per CDR3 protein and no DNA. Its table lists some 150,000 distinct CDR3 sequences. Specimen: blood. This TCR came from a human donor with ulcerative colitis or Crohn's disease, or a healthy co-twin of an affected twin (not recorded which).

CDR3 sequence: CATSRDRSGGTQYF. This chain joins TRBV15 and TRBJ2-3; the TCRdb call, TRBD1, lacks DNA for checking. CDR3 size: 14 residues. Looked up from germline, CDR1 is LNHNV and CDR2 is YYDKDF (reference sequence).